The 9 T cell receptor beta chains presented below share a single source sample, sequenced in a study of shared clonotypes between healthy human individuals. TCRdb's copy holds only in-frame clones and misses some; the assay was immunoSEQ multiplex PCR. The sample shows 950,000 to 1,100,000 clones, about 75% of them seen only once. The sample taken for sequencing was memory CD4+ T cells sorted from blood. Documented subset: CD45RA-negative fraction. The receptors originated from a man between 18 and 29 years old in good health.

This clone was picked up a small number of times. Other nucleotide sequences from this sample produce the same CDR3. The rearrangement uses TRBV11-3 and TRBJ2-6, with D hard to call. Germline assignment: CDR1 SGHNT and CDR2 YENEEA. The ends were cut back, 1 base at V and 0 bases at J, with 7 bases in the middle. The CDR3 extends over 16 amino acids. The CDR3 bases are TGTGCCAGCAGCTTAGTGGGCGGCTCTGGGGCCAACGTCCTGACTTTC. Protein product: CASSLVGGSGANVLTF.

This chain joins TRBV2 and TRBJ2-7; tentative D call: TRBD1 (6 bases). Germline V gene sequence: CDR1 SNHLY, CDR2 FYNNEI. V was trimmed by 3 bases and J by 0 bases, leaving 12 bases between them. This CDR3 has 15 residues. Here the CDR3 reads CASSDWGQGSYEQYF. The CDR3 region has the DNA TGTGCCAGCAGTGATTGGGGGCAGGGCTCCTACGAGCAGTACTTC.

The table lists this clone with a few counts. The CDR3 here is CASSLEGTRSNEQFF. The CDR3 DNA reads TGTGCCAGCAGCTTAGAGGGGACTAGGTCGAATGAGCAGTTCTTC. The chain couples TRBV11-2 to TRBJ2-1; 8 bases are a match to TRBD2. Germline CDR1 and CDR2: SGHAT and FQNNGV. The CDR3 has 15 amino acids. The J segment lost 7 bases and the V segment lost 0 bases, leaving 5 bases of the junction unmatched. Supplemented by reference TRBV11-2 and TRBJ2-1, the full variable domain reads EAGVAQSPRYKIIEKRQSVAFWCNPISGHATLYWYQQILGQGPKLLIQFQNNGVVDDSQLPKDRFSAERLKGVDSTLKIQPAKLEDSAVYLCASSLEGTRSNEQFFGPGTRLTVL.

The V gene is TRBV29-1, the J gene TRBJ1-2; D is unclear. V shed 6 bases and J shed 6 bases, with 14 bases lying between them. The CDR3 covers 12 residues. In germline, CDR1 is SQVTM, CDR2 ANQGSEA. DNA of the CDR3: TGCAGCGTGGATGACAAGGCTAATGGCTACACCTTC. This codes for CSVDDKANGYTF.

CDR3 amino acids: CASSLSCGDRGVETQYF. The CDR3 DNA is TGCGCCAGCAGTCTTTCCTGCGGGGACAGGGGAGTCGAGACCCAGTACTTC. The chain links TRBV23-1 to TRBJ2-5; 10 bases map to TRBD1. TRBV23-1 is designated an ORF whose function remains uncertain. J gave up 5 bases and V 4 bases, and 13 bases lay outside the gene matches. The CDR3 totals 17 residues.

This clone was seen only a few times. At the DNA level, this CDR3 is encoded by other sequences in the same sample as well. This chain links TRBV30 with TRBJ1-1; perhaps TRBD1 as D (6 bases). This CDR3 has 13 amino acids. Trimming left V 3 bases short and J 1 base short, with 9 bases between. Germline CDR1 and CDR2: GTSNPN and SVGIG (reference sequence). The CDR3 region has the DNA TGTGCCTGGAGGACGGGACAGAACACTGAAGCTTTCTTT. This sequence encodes CAWRTGQNTEAFF.

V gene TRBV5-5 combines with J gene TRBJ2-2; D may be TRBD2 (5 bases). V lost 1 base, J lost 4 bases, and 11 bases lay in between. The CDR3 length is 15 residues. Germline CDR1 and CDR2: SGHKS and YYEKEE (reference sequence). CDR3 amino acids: CASSLSGWATGELFF. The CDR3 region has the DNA TGTGCCAGCAGCTTGTCGGGGTGGGCCACCGGGGAGCTGTTTTTT.

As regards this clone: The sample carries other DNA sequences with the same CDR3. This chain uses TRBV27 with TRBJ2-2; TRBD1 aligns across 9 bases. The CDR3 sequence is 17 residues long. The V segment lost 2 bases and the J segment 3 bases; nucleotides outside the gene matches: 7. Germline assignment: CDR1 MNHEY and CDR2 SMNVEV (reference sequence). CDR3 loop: CASSLGPGQGYTGELFF. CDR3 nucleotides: TGTGCCAGCAGTTTAGGCCCGGGACAGGGTTACACCGGGGAGCTGTTTTTT.

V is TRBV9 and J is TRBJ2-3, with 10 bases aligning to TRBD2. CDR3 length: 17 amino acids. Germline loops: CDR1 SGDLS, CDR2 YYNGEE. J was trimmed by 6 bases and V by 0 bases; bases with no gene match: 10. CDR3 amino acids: CASSVGVAGGLRDTQYF. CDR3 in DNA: TGTGCCAGCAGCGTAGGGGTAGCGGGGGGCCTAAGGGATACGCAGTATTTT.